This T cell receptor (beta chain) was sequenced in a study of shared clonotypes between healthy human individuals. Per the authors' pipeline: ImmunoSEQ output held junction-only sequences without quality scores, so filtering differed. Clones were read by immunoSEQ multiplex PCR, and TCRdb kept only the in-frame ones, dropping some. That table gives V, J and clone size, and the DNA gave D and trimming. The sample has about 490,000 clones; roughly 80% are singletons. The CDR3 totals 13 residues. Looked up from germline, CDR1 is LNHDA and CDR2 is SQIVND (reference sequence). V lost 5 bases, J lost 0 bases, and 7 bases lay in between. Concerning this clone: The sample has other DNA sequences that encode this CDR3 too.

The chain uses TRBV19 and TRBJ1-1; D gene uncertain. This clonotype was sampled from a woman aged 40 to 49 in good health. Some clones in this sample may be carry-over from other donors' samples. The sequencing input was PBMCs. CDR3 residues: CASSPTVNTEAFF. The DNA for the CDR3 is TGTGCCAGTAGTCCGACTGTGAACACTGAAGCTTTCTTT. Full variable domain (missing parts from reference TRBV19 and TRBJ1-1): DGGITQSPKYLFRKEGQNVTLSCEQNLNHDAMYWYRQDPGQGLRLIYYSQIVNDFQKGDIAEGYSVSREKKESFPLTVTSAQKNPTAFYLCASSPTVNTEAFFGQGTRLTVV.